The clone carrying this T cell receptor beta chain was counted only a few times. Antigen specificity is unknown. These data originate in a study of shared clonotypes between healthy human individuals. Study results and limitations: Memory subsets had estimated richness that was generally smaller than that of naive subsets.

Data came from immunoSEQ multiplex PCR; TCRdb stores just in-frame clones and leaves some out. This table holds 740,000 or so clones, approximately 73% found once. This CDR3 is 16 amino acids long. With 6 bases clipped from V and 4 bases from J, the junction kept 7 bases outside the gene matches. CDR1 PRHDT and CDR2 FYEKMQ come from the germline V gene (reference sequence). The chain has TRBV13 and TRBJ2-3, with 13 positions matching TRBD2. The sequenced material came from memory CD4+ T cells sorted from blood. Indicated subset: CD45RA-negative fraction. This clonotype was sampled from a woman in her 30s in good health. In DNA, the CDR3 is TGTGCCAGCAGTTTCGGGACTAGCGGGATCGCAGATACGCAGTATTTT. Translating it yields CASSFGTSGIADTQYF.